Below, 19 T cell receptor beta chains from the same sample are listed, as sequenced in a study of blood T cell repertoires in COVID-19. Profiling relied on immunoSEQ multiplex PCR, and the TCRdb table lists in-frame clones only, not all of them. The sample carries about 69,000 clones, around 91% recorded once. The sequencing input was peripheral blood. The receptors stem from a man between 50 and 59 years old with acute or convalescent COVID-19.

This chain links TRBV6-5 with TRBJ2-7; 9 positions match TRBD1. The V segment lost 2 bases and the J segment 5 bases; nucleotides outside the gene matches: 10. The germline gives CDR1 MNHEY, CDR2 SVGAGI. The CDR3 spans 16 residues. The CDR3 region is CASSYGSGTGIHEQYF. The CDR3 bases are TGTGCCAGCAGTTACGGTTCCGGGACAGGGATCCACGAGCAGTACTTC.

The chain recombines TRBV11-2 with TRBJ2-2, with 9 positions matching TRBD1. CDR3 length: 17 amino acids. Germline CDR1 and CDR2: SGHAT and FQNNGV. J was trimmed by 5 bases and V by 1 base; bases with no gene match: 8. The CDR3 spells CASSLARTGVGTGELFF. DNA for the CDR3: TGTGCCAGCAGCTTAGCCAGGACAGGGGTCGGAACCGGGGAGCTGTTTTTT.

This clone was observed once. The chain has TRBV7-9 and TRBJ2-1, with a tentative D call TRBD2 (6 bases). V was clipped by 2 bases and J by 0 bases, with 17 bases between them. The germline V gene has CDR1 SEHNR and CDR2 FQNEAQ (reference sequence). The CDR3 has 18 amino acids. The CDR3 bases are TGTGCCAGCAGCTTACCCCCTTGGGACGGGAGCTCCTACAATGAGCAGTTCTTC. The encoded protein is CASSLPPWDGSSYNEQFF.

The rearrangement joins TRBV9 to TRBJ2-1, with 9 bases fitting TRBD1. Germline V gene sequence: CDR1 SGDLS, CDR2 YYNGEE. CDR3 length: 15 residues. V lost 4 bases to trimming and J lost 5 bases; unmatched junction nucleotides: 7. CDR3 in DNA: TGTGCCAGCAGCCCCCCGGGACAGGGAGACAATGAGCAGTTCTTC. Its protein is CASSPPGQGDNEQFF.

This clone was seen only once. This chain links TRBV6-5 with TRBJ1-2; 8 bases align to TRBD1. V shed 6 bases, J shed 4 bases, and the junction held 7 bases outside the gene matches. Per germline, CDR1 MNHEY and CDR2 SVGAGI. The CDR3 runs 14 residues. The CDR3 region is CASRDGQGSYGYTF. CDR3 in DNA: TGTGCCAGCAGGGATGGACAGGGAAGCTATGGCTACACCTTC.

The chain joins TRBV5-1 to TRBJ2-3; no reliable D call. CDR3 length: 13 residues. From germline, CDR1 is SGHRS and CDR2 YFSETQ. V was cut by 0 bases and J by 5 bases, with 7 bases left in between. This CDR3 is CASSLVSVDTQYF. The CDR3 nucleotides read TGCGCCAGCAGCTTGGTCTCGGTAGATACGCAGTATTTT.

The chain links TRBV25-1 to TRBJ2-3, with D hard to call. CDR1 is MGHDK, CDR2 SYGVNS, per germline. There are 15 residues in the CDR3. Trimming cost V 2 bases and J 0 bases, with 9 bases left between them. This CDR3 reads CASSEKRSSTDTQYF. DNA of the CDR3: TGTGCCAGCAGTGAAAAGCGCTCTAGCACAGATACGCAGTATTTT.

The chain employs TRBV14 and TRBJ2-3, with D maybe TRBD2 (6 bases). V lost 3 bases and J 5 bases, leaving 21 bases between the germline ends. CDR3 size: 17 residues. The germline gives CDR1 SGHDN, CDR2 FVKESK. The CDR3 reads CASSQGGLGRTGDTQYF. The CDR3 coding sequence is TGTGCCAGCAGCCAGGGAGGATTAGGCCGAACGGGAGATACGCAGTATTTT. The variable domain in full, with the rest retrieved from reference TRBV14 and TRBJ2-3, is EAGVTQFPSHSVIEKGQTVTLRCDPISGHDNLYWYRRVMGKEIKFLLHFVKESKQDESGMPNNRFLAERTGGTYSTLKVQPAELEDSGVYFCASSQGGLGRTGDTQYFGPGTRLTVL.

The V and J genes are TRBV11-3 and TRBJ1-1; a weak D match, TRBD1 (6 bases). CDR1 is SGHNT and CDR2 is YENEEA in the germline V gene. V was trimmed by 5 bases and J by 1 base, leaving 14 bases between them. The CDR3 covers 15 residues. In DNA form, the CDR3 reads TGTGCCAGCAGCCCCAGTGGGGGCCCGAACACTGAAGCTTTCTTT. Its translation: CASSPSGGPNTEAFF.

The gene calls are TRBV12-5 and TRBJ2-7; 7 positions agree with TRBD1. The CDR3 runs 12 residues. Per germline, CDR1 LGHNT and CDR2 FRNRAP. The J segment lost 4 bases and the V segment lost 5 bases, leaving 2 bases of the junction unmatched. DNA for the CDR3: TGTGCTAGTGGTATACAGGGGTACGAGCAGTACTTC. It yields the protein CASGIQGYEQYF.

The chain joins TRBV7-2 to TRBJ2-1; 7 bases are a match to TRBD1. The CDR3 runs to 16 residues. Germline CDR1 is SGHTA and CDR2 is FQGNSA. The J segment lost 6 bases and the V segment lost 2 bases, leaving 10 bases of the junction unmatched. In nucleotides, the CDR3 is TGTGCCAGCAGCTTAATAGTGGGGCAGGGGGTCAATGAGCAGTTCTTC. It encodes CASSLIVGQGVNEQFF.

The chain carries TRBV5-4 and TRBJ1-1, with 8 nucleotides matching TRBD1. CDR1 is SGHNT and CDR2 is YYREEE in the germline V gene (reference sequence). V dropped 3 bases and J dropped 0; count of bases not matched to a gene: 4. The CDR3 runs 15 residues. The CDR3, as DNA: TGTGCCAGCAGCTGGGACAGGAATATGAACACTGAAGCTTTCTTT. This codes for CASSWDRNMNTEAFF. The whole variable domain, filled in from reference TRBV5-4 and TRBJ1-1, reads ETGVTQSPTHLIKTRGQQVTLRCSSQSGHNTVSWYQQALGQGPQFIFQYYREEENGRGNFPPRFSGLQFPNYSSELNVNALELDDSALYLCASSWDRNMNTEAFFGQGTRLTVV.

V gene TRBV3-1 (or the pseudogene TRBV3-2) combines with J gene TRBJ2-3; D not resolved. Germline V gene data show CDR1 as LGHDT and CDR2 as YNNKEL (reference sequence). The ends were cut back, 0 bases at V and 7 bases at J, with 14 bases in the middle. There are 15 residues in the CDR3. The CDR3 loop reads CASSQDLGGSYTQYF. DNA of the CDR3: TGTGCCAGCAGCCAAGATCTGGGTGGTAGCTATACGCAGTATTTT.

The CDR3 sequence is CASSPVGQISGNTIYF. The CDR3 DNA reads TGTGCCAGCTCACCCGTGGGACAGATCTCTGGAAACACCATATATTTT. The chain has TRBV18 and TRBJ1-3; 7 positions agree with TRBD1. The CDR3 spans 16 residues. Germline values: CDR1 KGHSH, CDR2 LQKENI. Losses at the gene ends were 3 bases for V and 0 bases for J; bases not matched to a gene: 5.

The V and J genes are TRBV18 and TRBJ1-3; D is unresolved. The CDR3 runs to 16 residues. The germline V and J ends were trimmed by 2 bases and 0 bases, with 11 bases remaining between them. CDR1 is KGHSH and CDR2 is LQKENI in the germline V gene. The DNA of the CDR3 is TGTGCCAGCTCACCAACAGTGGGCAGCTCTGGAAACACCATATATTTT. This sequence encodes CASSPTVGSSGNTIYF.

The rearrangement uses TRBV5-1 and TRBJ2-7; 10 positions agree with TRBD1. This CDR3 comprises 16 residues. With V trimmed by 4 bases and J by 3 bases, 10 bases remained unmatched. CDR1 is SGHRS, CDR2 YFSETQ, per germline. The CDR3 protein is CASSGNSGQGYYEQYF. DNA for the CDR3: TGCGCCAGCAGCGGAAATTCGGGACAGGGGTACTACGAGCAGTACTTC.

The chain carries TRBV7-9 and TRBJ2-7, with a possible D match to TRBD2 (5 bases). This CDR3 is built from 14 residues. CDR1 SEHNR and CDR2 FQNEAQ come from the germline V gene (reference sequence). Trimming removed 5 bases from V and 2 bases from J, with 13 bases in between. Written as DNA, the CDR3 is TGTGCCAGCAGCCCCCCCGAGACTACCTACGAGCAGTACTTC. It specifies CASSPPETTYEQYF.

This chain joins TRBV12-5 and TRBJ2-3; D unclear. V lost 1 base, J lost 1 base, and 12 bases lay in between. CDR3 length equals 16 residues. The germline V gene encodes CDR1 LGHNT and CDR2 FRNRAP. The CDR3 protein is CASGLDARPGTDTQYF. In DNA form, the CDR3 reads TGTGCTAGTGGTTTGGACGCCCGTCCGGGCACAGATACGCAGTATTTT.

V and J are TRBV5-5 and TRBJ2-5; 9 bases fit TRBD1. CDR3 length: 16 residues. After removal of 2 bases from V and 1 base from J, the junction contained 6 bases not matched to a gene. Germline lookup yields CDR1 SGHKS and CDR2 YYEKEE (reference sequence). The CDR3: CASSFPGQGGQETQYF. DNA for the CDR3: TGTGCCAGCAGCTTCCCGGGACAGGGTGGCCAAGAGACCCAGTACTTC. Based on the CDR3 plus reference TRBV5-5 and TRBJ2-5, the full variable domain is DAGVTQSPTHLIKTRGQQVTLRCSPISGHKSVSWYQQVLGQGPQFIFQYYEKEERGRGNFPDRFSARQFPNYSSELNVNALLLGDSALYLCASSFPGQGGQETQYFGPGTRLLVL.